Listed here are 8 T cell receptor beta chains from one sample, sequenced in a study of blood T cell repertoires in COVID-19. Here immunoSEQ multiplex PCR was the method, and the copy in TCRdb shows in-frame clones only, minus some. The sample lists approximately 130,000 clones; over 70% were seen once. The source material was peripheral blood. These TCRs come from a man of 80 years or more with active or convalescent COVID-19.

The rearrangement joins TRBV3-1 (or the pseudogene TRBV3-2) to TRBJ1-1, with TRBD1 as a possible D gene (5 bases). The CDR3 extends over 13 amino acids. V lost 3 bases and J lost 1, with 6 bases in between. Germline V CDR1 and CDR2: LGHDT, YNNKEL (reference sequence). CDR3 loop: CASSQTANTEAFF. The CDR3 DNA sequence: TGTGCCAGCAGCCAGACAGCGAACACTGAAGCTTTCTTT.

V is TRBV14 and J is TRBJ2-7; possibly TRBD2 for D (5 bases). With 3 bases removed from V and 4 bases from J, the gap between germline ends came to 13 bases. From germline, CDR1 is SGHDN and CDR2 FVKESK. The CDR3 length is 14 residues. In DNA form, the CDR3 reads TGTGCCAGCAGCCAGATCGGGGTTGGGTACGAGCAGTACTTC. The encoded protein is CASSQIGVGYEQYF.

As regards this clone: This sample includes further DNA sequences coding for the same CDR3. The genes are TRBV7-9 and TRBJ1-6; D is perhaps TRBD1 (6 bases). CDR1 SEHNR and CDR2 FQNEAQ come from the germline V gene (reference sequence). Deletions cut 1 base from V and 8 bases from J, with 6 bases between. The CDR3 is 13 amino acids. The CDR3 DNA follows: TGTGCCAGCAGCTTAGAGGGGGATTCACCCCTCCACTTT. Protein sequence: CASSLEGDSPLHF. The full variable domain, its missing parts supplied by reference TRBV7-9 and TRBJ1-6, is DTGVSQNPRHKITKRGQNVTFRCDPISEHNRLYWYRQTLGQGPEFLTYFQNEAQLEKSRLLSDRFSAERPKGSFSTLEIQRTEQGDSAMYLCASSLEGDSPLHFGNGTRLTVT.

This clone occurred a few times. The chain combines TRBV9 with TRBJ1-6, with TRBD1 as a possible D gene (5 bases). This CDR3 comprises 13 residues. The V end was cut by 3 bases, the J end by 14 bases, with 15 bases between. CDR1 SGDLS and CDR2 YYNGEE come from the germline V gene. The CDR3 reads CASSAYPGEALHF. Here the CDR3 DNA reads TGTGCCAGCAGCGCGTATCCGGGGGAGGCCCTCCACTTT.

The chain is built from TRBV6-2 or TRBV6-3 and TRBJ1-5; D may be TRBD1 (5 bases). The V end lost 5 bases, the J end lost 4 bases, and 15 bases lay between the germline ends. CDR3 length: 15 amino acids. The germline V gene has CDR1 MNHEY and CDR2 SVGEGT. CDR3 sequence: CASSPPGEGNQPQHF. CDR3 coding DNA: TGTGCCAGCAGTCCGCCGGGAGAGGGGAATCAGCCCCAGCATTTT.

The chain joins TRBV10-1 to TRBJ2-3, with D maybe TRBD2 (6 bases). The CDR3 sequence is 18 residues long. In germline, CDR1 is WNHNN, CDR2 SYGVQD (reference sequence). V lost 0 bases and J 0 bases, leaving 16 bases between the germline ends. The CDR3 DNA sequence: TGCGCCAGCAGTGAGTCGGAGGGGTTGATAACTAGCACAGATACGCAGTATTTT. Encoded protein: CASSESEGLITSTDTQYF.

This chain uses TRBV7-9 with TRBJ1-2, with D tentatively TRBD1 (5 bases). The CDR3 is 16 residues long. The V gene lost 3 bases and the J gene lost 4 bases, with 18 bases spanning the gap. Germline V CDR1 and CDR2: SEHNR, FQNEAQ (reference sequence). CDR3 sequence (DNA): TGTGCCAGCAGCTTGGGACTGACAGATATCGGCTATGGCTACACCTTC. Translating gives CASSLGLTDIGYGYTF.

This clone was recorded only once. The CDR3 DNA follows: TGTGCCAGCAGCAGCCGGGACAGGGACACCGGGGAGCTGTTTTTT. As protein: CASSSRDRDTGELFF. The chain is built from TRBV5-4 and TRBJ2-2; 9 positions agree with TRBD1. The CDR3 sequence is 15 residues long. V dropped 4 bases and J dropped 3; count of bases not matched to a gene: 4. Germline-derived CDR1 and CDR2 are SGHNT and YYREEE (reference sequence).